The 17 T cell receptor beta chains below were found in one sample sequenced in a study of read filtering for tumor transcriptome and immune sequencing. From about 400 ng of RNA, a library with molecular barcoded alpha/delta and beta/gamma adaptors was made. TCRdb fed the reads into MiXCR, producing one record per CDR3 protein. In the table there are tens of thousands of distinct CDR3 sequences, around a fifth of which are singletons. Sequenced sample: a population of CD138-negative cells sorted from bone marrow. These receptor sequences come from a donor at least 40 years old with multiple myeloma.

The genes are TRBV6-5 and TRBJ2-3; D remains unclear. Germline CDR1 reads MNHEY; CDR2 reads SVGAGI. The CDR3 has 14 residues. V was clipped by 0 bases and J by 0 bases, with 4 bases between them. The CDR3 sequence: CASSYSSSTDTQYF. CDR3 nucleotides: TGTGCCAGCAGTTACTCTAGTAGCACAGATACGCAGTATTTT.

Comments on this clonotype: It may be a read error: a sequence one base away is much more abundant. The chain recombines TRBV28 with TRBJ2-3; 11 nucleotides align to TRBD2. Unmatched junction bases numbered 12, after V lost 11 bases and J lost 8 bases. Looked up from germline, CDR1 is MDHEN and CDR2 is SYDVKM. This CDR3 comprises 14 residues. CDR3 sequence: CAVRLAGMSATQYF. The CDR3 DNA reads TGTGCCGTCCGACTAGCGGGGATGTCAGCTACGCAGTATTTT.

This clonotype was seen repeatedly, ten times or more. CDR3 sequence (DNA): TGTGCCAGCACTACTCATCAGGGCTACGAGCAGTACTTC. It yields the protein CASTTHQGYEQYF. V is TRBV28 and J is TRBJ2-7, with a tentative D call TRBD1 (5 bases). Trimming removed 7 bases from V and 3 bases from J, with 13 bases in between. The CDR3 totals 13 residues. CDR1 is MDHEN, CDR2 SYDVKM, per germline.

For this clonotype: This may come from a read error, since a much larger clone is one base off. V gene TRBV7-3 combines with J gene TRBJ1-5; the D is unclear. Germline assignment: CDR1 SGHTA and CDR2 FQGTGA. This CDR3 spans 14 amino acids. Trimming removed 9 bases from V and 3 bases from J, with 15 bases in between. The CDR3 DNA is TGTGCCAGTCCCACGGTAAATAACAATCAGCCCCAGCATTTT. It specifies CASPTVNNNQPQHF.

In its sample, this clonotype was seen many times. The CDR3 DNA reads as TGTGCCAGCAGGCAGACAGGGGGCACTGAAGCTTTCTTT. It translates to CASRQTGGTEAFF. The V gene is TRBV12-3 or TRBV12-4, the J gene TRBJ1-1, with 9 bases matching TRBD1. The CDR3 spans 13 residues. With 6 bases clipped from V and 4 bases from J, the junction kept 3 bases outside the gene matches.

This clonotype was observed many times. The chain uses TRBV24-1 and TRBJ2-3, with 8 bases aligning to TRBD2. J lost 3 bases, V lost 0 bases, and 4 bases had no gene match. Looked up from germline, CDR1 is KGHDR and CDR2 is SFDVKD. CDR3 length equals 16 residues. CDR3 DNA: TGTGCCACCAGTGATTTGCGGGGGGGAGATACAGATACGCAGTATTTT. This encodes CATSDLRGGDTDTQYF.

This clonotype was counted between two and nine times. The chain joins TRBV4-2 to TRBJ2-5; 8 bases are a match to TRBD2. V shed 4 bases and J 4 bases; nucleotides not matched to a gene: 5. Germline V gene data show CDR1 as LGHNA and CDR2 as YNFKEQ. The CDR3 loop spans 14 amino acids. The CDR3 reads CASSPTSGGETQYF. DNA for the CDR3: TGTGCCAGCAGCCCCACTAGCGGCGGAGAGACCCAGTACTTC.

This clonotype appeared many times. The chain is built from TRBV7-8 and TRBJ2-7; tentatively, D is TRBD2 (5 bases). Germline V gives CDR1 SGHVS, CDR2 FQNEAQ. This CDR3 has 14 amino acids. The V end was cut by 1 base, the J end by 4 bases, with 11 bases between. CDR3 protein: CASSLGTGKYEQYF. The DNA of the CDR3 is TGTGCCAGCAGCTTAGGCACGGGAAAGTACGAGCAGTACTTC.

This clonotype was picked up a small number of times. The rearrangement uses TRBV18 and TRBJ2-3; D gene unclear. Looked up from germline, CDR1 is KGHSH and CDR2 is LQKENI. Trimming took off 3 bases at V and 3 bases at J, with 4 bases between the two ends. The CDR3 runs 12 residues. The CDR3 sequence: CASSPYTDTQYF. The DNA for the CDR3 is TGTGCCAGCTCACCGTATACAGATACGCAGTATTTT. Full variable domain (rest looked up from reference TRBV18 and TRBJ2-3): NAGVMQNPRHLVRRRGQEARLRCSPMKGHSHVYWYRQLPEEGLKFMVYLQKENIIDESGMPKERFSAEFPKEGPSILRIQQVVRGDSAAYFCASSPYTDTQYFGPGTRLTVL.

The chain carries TRBV10-3 and TRBJ2-7, with a tentative D call TRBD1 (6 bases). The germline CDR1 and CDR2 sequences are ENHRY and SYGVKD. This CDR3 spans 13 amino acids. The V and J ends lost 6 bases and 3 bases respectively, with 12 bases between them. CDR3 nucleotide sequence: TGTGCCATCAGCTATGGACAGAGCTACGAGCAGTACTTC. This gives the protein CAISYGQSYEQYF.

In the case of this clonotype: Its ends do not fully match the called genes, so a read error is possible. The V and J genes are TRBV19 and TRBJ1-1; D remains unclear. The CDR3 is 12 amino acids. Germline V gene lookup returns CDR1 LNHDA and CDR2 SQIVND (reference sequence). The CDR3 is CAIGEGNTEAFF. Here the CDR3 DNA reads TGTGCCATCGGGGAAGGGAACACTGAAGCCTTCTTT.

With regard to this clonotype: A read error may be the cause here, since a much bigger clone is one base away. The chain couples TRBV29-1 to TRBJ2-7; D unclear. Germline lookup yields CDR1 SQVTM and CDR2 ANQGSEA. Trimming removed 7 bases at V and 1 base at J, with 20 bases between. The CDR3 has 15 residues. This chain's CDR3 is CSDQPGSEKSYEQYF. The CDR3 nucleotides read TGCAGCGACCAACCGGGCTCCGAGAAGTCCTACGAGCAGTACTTC.

This clonotype appeared many times. V usage is TRBV11-2 and J usage is TRBJ2-3; 7 bases agree with TRBD1. The CDR3 contains 16 residues. Germline CDR1 reads SGHAT; CDR2 reads FQNNGV. Losses at the gene ends were 3 bases for V and 0 bases for J; bases not matched to a gene: 6. CDR3 residues: CASSFGTATSTDTQYF. The CDR3 DNA is TGTGCCAGCAGCTTCGGGACAGCTACTAGCACAGATACGCAGTATTTT.

This clonotype was counted at least ten times. The chain links TRBV28 to TRBJ2-5; 10 bases fit TRBD1. J lost 7 bases, V lost 8 bases, and 4 bases had no gene match. This CDR3 is 12 amino acids long. In germline, CDR1 is MDHEN, CDR2 SYDVKM. The CDR3 region has the DNA TGTGCCAGCGGCTGGACAGGGGGGACCCAGTACTTC. The encoded protein is CASGWTGGTQYF.

On this clonotype itself: This may be a read error: a much more frequent sequence differs by one nucleotide. The CDR3, as DNA: TGTGCCAGCAGTGGCAGGGGACGGCAGCCCCAGCATTTT. It codes for CASSGRGRQPQHF. The chain employs TRBV6-6 and TRBJ1-5, with D possibly being TRBD1 (6 bases). The V end lost 5 bases, the J end lost 7 bases, and 12 bases lay between the germline ends. The CDR3 spans 13 residues. Germline assignment: CDR1 MNHNY and CDR2 SVGAGI (reference sequence).

The table lists this clonotype with many counts. The rearrangement uses TRBV5-5 and TRBJ1-1, with 7 bases that match TRBD1. J lost 7 bases, V lost 1 base, and 10 bases had no gene match. CDR3 length equals 15 residues. Germline CDR1 and CDR2: SGHKS and YYEKEE (reference sequence). The CDR3 reads CASSLWGNRDSEAFF. CDR3 DNA sequence: TGTGCCAGCAGCTTGTGGGGCAACCGGGACAGTGAAGCTTTCTTT. The full variable domain, completed using reference TRBV5-5 and TRBJ1-1, is DAGVTQSPTHLIKTRGQQVTLRCSPISGHKSVSWYQQVLGQGPQFIFQYYEKEERGRGNFPDRFSARQFPNYSSELNVNALLLGDSALYLCASSLWGNRDSEAFFGQGTRLTVV.

J is TRBJ2-3 and V is TRBV7-9; 11 positions match TRBD1. Germline V gives CDR1 SEHNR, CDR2 FQNEAQ (reference sequence). The CDR3 has 15 amino acids. V lost 5 bases and J lost 7; bases outside the gene matches: 8. CDR3 DNA sequence: TGTGCCAGCAGCAAACCAGGACAGGGGGCAAATACGCAGTATTTT. Encoded protein: CASSKPGQGANTQYF.